This T cell receptor beta chain originates from a study of blood T cell repertoires in COVID-19. Background on the study: T cells, B-cell-depleted T cells, or PBMCs provided the cDNA or gDNA that served as material.

Per the study methods: Amplified reference gene primers provided the basis for estimating nucleated cell counts. Method: immunoSEQ multiplex PCR; TCRdb's copy keeps in-frame clones and lacks some. The V and J calls and the clone size are those of that table, but D and trimming were determined from the DNA. The sample yields about 180,000 clones, over 75% seen once. Germline V gene data show CDR1 as LGHNT and CDR2 as FRNRAP. Germline trimming cut 0 bases from V and 7 bases from J; bases unmatched to any gene: 10. This CDR3 spans 16 amino acids. Those who participated ranged in age from roughly 18 to 90 years and resided in about two dozen US areas.

The sequence was obtained from a human donor with acute COVID-19. The donor label of this sample is uncertain. This chain joins TRBV12-5 and TRBJ2-7, with 9 bases lining up with TRBD1. The sequenced sample consisted of PBMCs or T cells enriched from blood (not recorded which). The CDR3 reads CASGLVSGQGKGEQYF. In DNA, the CDR3 is TGTGCTAGTGGTTTGGTATCCGGACAGGGGAAGGGAGAGCAGTACTTC.